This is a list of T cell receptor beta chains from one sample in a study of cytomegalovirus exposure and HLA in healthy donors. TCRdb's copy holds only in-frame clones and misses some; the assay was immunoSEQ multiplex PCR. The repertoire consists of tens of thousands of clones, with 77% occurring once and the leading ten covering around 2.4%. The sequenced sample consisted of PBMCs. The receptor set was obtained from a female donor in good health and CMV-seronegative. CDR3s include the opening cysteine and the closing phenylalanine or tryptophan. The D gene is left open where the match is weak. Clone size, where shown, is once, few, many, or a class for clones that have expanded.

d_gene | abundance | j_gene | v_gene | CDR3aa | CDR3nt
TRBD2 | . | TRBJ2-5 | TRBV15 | CATSRDRLAGGETQYF | TGTGCCACCAGCAGAGACCGACTAGCGGGGGGAGAGACCCAGTACTTC
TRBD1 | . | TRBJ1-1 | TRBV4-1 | CASSPDRANTEAFF | TGCGCCAGCAGCCCGGACAGGGCGAACACTGAAGCTTTCTTT
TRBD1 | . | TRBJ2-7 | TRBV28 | CASSYDRESSEQYF | TGTGCCAGCAGTTACGACAGGGAGTCTTCCGAGCAGTACTTC
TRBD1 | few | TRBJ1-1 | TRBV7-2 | CASSLAGQGYTEAFF | TGTGCCAGCAGCTTAGCCGGACAGGGTTACACTGAAGCTTTCTTT
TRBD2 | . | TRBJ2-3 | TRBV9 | CASSPLWSSGGTDTQYF | TGTGCCAGCAGCCCTCTATGGTCTAGCGGGGGCACAGATACGCAGTATTTT
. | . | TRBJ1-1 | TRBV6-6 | CASSLQENTEAFF | TGTGCCAGCAGTCTTCAGGAGAACACTGAAGCTTTCTTT
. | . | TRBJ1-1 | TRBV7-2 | CASSSSGGNMGTEAFF | TGTGCCAGCAGCTCCTCGGGGGGTAATATGGGGACTGAAGCTTTCTTT
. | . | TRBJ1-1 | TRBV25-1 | CASSELPLTGGGEAFF | TGTGCCAGCAGTGAATTGCCCCTTACGGGAGGGGGTGAAGCTTTCTTT
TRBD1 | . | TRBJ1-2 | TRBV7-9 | CASSISTGGLYGYTF | TGTGCCAGCAGCATCTCGACAGGGGGCCTGTATGGCTACACCTTC
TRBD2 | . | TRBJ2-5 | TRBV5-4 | CASSLSSGGGGTQETQYF | TGTGCCAGCAGCTTGTCGAGCGGCGGCGGGGGGACGCAAGAGACCCAGTACTTC
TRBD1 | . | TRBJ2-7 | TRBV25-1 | CASSETGALSYEQYF | TGTGCCAGCAGTGAGACAGGGGCTCTCTCCTACGAGCAGTACTTC
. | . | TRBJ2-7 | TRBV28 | CASSPRLALIYEQYF | TGTGCCAGCAGCCCACGATTAGCCCTCATCTACGAGCAGTACTTC
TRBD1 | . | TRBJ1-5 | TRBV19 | CASSTTGGSLAQHF | TGTGCCAGTAGTACGACAGGGGGGTCGCTGGCCCAGCATTTT
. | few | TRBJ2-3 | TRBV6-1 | CASRGAEDTQYF | TGTGCCAGCAGAGGGGCTGAAGATACGCAGTATTTT
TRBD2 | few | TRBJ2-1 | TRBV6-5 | CASRVAGAFYNEQFF | TGTGCCAGCAGGGTAGCGGGGGCTTTCTACAATGAGCAGTTCTTC
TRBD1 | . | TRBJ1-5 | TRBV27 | CASSPDRVNQPQHF | TGTGCCAGCAGCCCCGACAGGGTCAATCAGCCCCAGCATTTT
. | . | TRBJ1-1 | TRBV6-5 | CASSLRQNTEAFF | TGTGCCAGCAGTTTACGACAGAACACTGAAGCTTTCTTT
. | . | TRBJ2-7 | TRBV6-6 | CASSYRESFEQYF | TGTGCCAGCAGTTACCGGGAATCGTTCGAGCAGTACTTC
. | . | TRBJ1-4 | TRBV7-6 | CASSLEWAGAATNEKLFF | TGTGCCAGCAGCTTAGAGTGGGCAGGGGCTGCAACTAATGAAAAACTGTTTTTT
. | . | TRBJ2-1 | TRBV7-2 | CASSLVALTYNEQFF | TGTGCCAGCAGCTTAGTAGCCCTTACGTACAATGAGCAGTTCTTC
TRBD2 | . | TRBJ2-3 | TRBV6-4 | CASSPGTSGTDTQYF | TGTGCCAGCAGTCCCGGGACTAGCGGGACAGATACGCAGTATTTT
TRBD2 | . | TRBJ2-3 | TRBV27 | CASSPPSGTNTDTQYF | TGTGCCAGCTCCCCTCCTAGCGGGACTAACACAGATACGCAGTATTTT
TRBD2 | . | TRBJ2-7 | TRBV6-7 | CASSGLAGVGSYEQYF | TGTGCCAGCAGCGGACTAGCGGGAGTTGGGTCCTACGAGCAGTACTTC
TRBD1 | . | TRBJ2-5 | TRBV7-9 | CVGQQGETQYF | TGCGTCGGCCAACAGGGGGAGACCCAGTACTTC
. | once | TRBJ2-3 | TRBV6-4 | CASSAGDTDTQYF | TGTGCCAGCAGTGCGGGAGACACAGATACGCAGTATTTT
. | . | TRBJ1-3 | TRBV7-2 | CASSLQAGTGNTIYF | TGTGCCAGCAGCTTACAAGCAGGGACTGGAAACACCATATATTTT
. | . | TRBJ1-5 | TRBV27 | CASSADRLSNQPQHF | TGTGCCAGCAGTGCGGACAGACTTAGCAATCAGCCCCAGCATTTT
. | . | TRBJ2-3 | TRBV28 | CASPSADTQYF | TGTGCCAGCCCTAGCGCAGATACGCAGTATTTT
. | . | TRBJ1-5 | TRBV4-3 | CASSQDLTNQPQHF | TGCGCCAGCAGCCAAGATTTGACAAATCAGCCCCAGCATTTT